The entry below describes one T cell receptor (beta chain). The antigen is undetermined. This entry is derived from a study of T cell responses to AZD1222 COVID-19 vaccine. Study details: Second-dose intervals near 4 or 12 weeks were combined.

Whole-study results and caveats: The donors showed a predominance of white British ancestry and of females, with possible underestimation of clonal diversity. The number of AZD1222 recipients seropositive at baseline was only five to seven.

TCRdb's table, derived via immunoSEQ multiplex PCR, lists solely in-frame clones and lacks some. Found here are approximately 110,000 clones, about nine tenths of them singletons; the top ten hold about 7.8%. This CDR3 spans 16 amino acids. From germline, CDR1 is SGHTA and CDR2 FQGTGA. J gave up 1 base and V 4 bases, and 6 bases lay outside the gene matches. The source material was peripheral blood, sampled on day 0 of AZD1222 vaccination. The rearrangement links TRBV7-3 to TRBJ2-1, with 8 bases fitting TRBD2. The receptor was derived from an adult in good health. The CDR3 DNA reads TGTGCCAGCAGCTCCCTAGCGGGTGTTTCCTACAATGAGCAGTTCTTC. Its translation is CASSSLAGVSYNEQFF.